One and the same sample provided the 18 T cell receptor beta chains below, sequenced in a study of T cell repertoires in cytomegalovirus infection (dated by TCRdb to the late 2010s). Reads for this sample came from an Illumina HiSeq 1500. TCRdb applied fastp at Q25 and MiXCR to the public reads, then kept only in-frame beta chains. When rows share a CDR3 protein, they turn into one entry using the most common DNA and genes. Counted in this sample were approximately 150,000 distinct CDR3 sequences; roughly 18% of them appeared once. 18% of the sample belongs to the ten largest clones. The sequenced sample was CD8+ T cells from PBMCs. The source is a human donor in good health (CMV status not recorded). Some clones in this sample may be carry-over from other donors' samples.

J is TRBJ1-6 and V is TRBV6-2 or TRBV6-3; D may be TRBD1 (6 bases). CDR3 length: 16 residues. Trimming took 6 bases from V and 5 from J, leaving 17 bases between them. CDR1 MNHEY and CDR2 SVGEGT come from the germline V gene. Here the CDR3 reads CASSPLQTGHNSPLHF. The DNA of the CDR3 is TGTGCCAGCAGCCCCCTCCAGACAGGCCATAATTCACCCCTCCACTTT.

This clonotype was seen a few times. The genes are TRBV29-1 and TRBJ1-1; no clear D gene. Germline CDR1 SQVTM, CDR2 ANQGSEA. CDR3 length equals 13 residues. V was pared by 4 bases and J by 1 base, with 10 bases between. The CDR3 region has the DNA TGCAGCGTTGGGGGAAATAGGAACACTGAAGCTTTCTTT. Protein product: CSVGGNRNTEAFF.

This clonotype has a handful of counts. The V and J genes are TRBV7-9 and TRBJ2-1, with TRBD1 as a possible D gene (5 bases). The V end was cut by 5 bases, the J end by 9 bases, with 5 bases between. The CDR3 runs to 10 residues. Looked up from germline, CDR1 is SEHNR and CDR2 is FQNEAQ (reference sequence). The CDR3 DNA sequence: TGTGCCAGCAGCAGGGGTGAGCAGTTCTTC. Amino acids: CASSRGEQFF. Based on the CDR3 plus reference TRBV7-9 and TRBJ2-1, the full variable domain is DTGVSQNPRHKITKRGQNVTFRCDPISEHNRLYWYRQTLGQGPEFLTYFQNEAQLEKSRLLSDRFSAERPKGSFSTLEIQRTEQGDSAMYLCASSRGEQFFGPGTRLTVL.

This clonotype was counted at least ten times. The chain is built from TRBV29-1 and TRBJ1-1; the D is unclear. Germline CDR1 reads SQVTM; CDR2 reads ANQGSEA. With 4 bases removed from V and 8 bases from J, the gap between germline ends came to 17 bases. This CDR3 region has 13 residues. The CDR3 here is CSVVGASVREAFF. The CDR3 region has the DNA TGCAGCGTTGTTGGTGCGTCGGTACGGGAAGCTTTCTTT.

This chain connects TRBV4-3 to TRBJ2-7; D tentatively fits TRBD1 or TRBD2 (5 bases each). CDR1 and CDR2 from the germline V gene are LGHNA and YSLEER. This CDR3 is 15 amino acids long. Trimming stripped 1 base from V and 4 bases from J, with 14 bases between. CDR3 nucleotide sequence: TGCGCCAGCAGCCAAGGTGAAGGGGAGTCGTACGAGCAGTACTTC. The encoded protein is CASSQGEGESYEQYF.

This clonotype turned up a few times. This chain joins TRBV28 and TRBJ1-2; the D is unclear. The length of the CDR3 is 11 residues. The germline V and J ends were trimmed by 3 bases and 2 bases, with 1 base remaining between them. From germline, CDR1 is MDHEN and CDR2 SYDVKM. The CDR3 bases are TGTGCCAGCAGTTTCAACTATGGCTACACCTTC. This encodes CASSFNYGYTF.

This chain joins TRBV7-9 and TRBJ1-1, with D possibly matching TRBD1 (6 bases). V lost 1 base and J lost 4, with 13 bases in between. The CDR3 runs to 15 residues. CDR1 SEHNR and CDR2 FQNEAQ come from the germline V gene (reference sequence). The CDR3 DNA sequence: TGTGCCAGCAGCTTAGTGGGGGGGCGCCGCACTGAAGCTTTCTTT. Residues: CASSLVGGRRTEAFF.

This sequence joins TRBV6-1 and TRBJ2-7; the match to TRBD1 covers 9 bases. After removal of 7 bases from V and 2 bases from J, the junction contained 6 bases not matched to a gene. From germline, CDR1 is MNHNS and CDR2 SASEGT. The CDR3 runs to 14 residues. The CDR3 DNA reads as TGTGCCAGCATAGGACAGGGGCGAACCTACGAGCAGTACTTC. The encoded protein is CASIGQGRTYEQYF.

The table lists this clonotype with a count of one. V usage is TRBV28 and J usage is TRBJ1-2, with 8 bases lining up with TRBD1. The junction had 10 bases not matched to a gene; V was cut back by 6 bases and J by 4 bases. Germline V gene lookup returns CDR1 MDHEN and CDR2 SYDVKM. CDR3 length: 15 amino acids. The CDR3: CASRMEDRVPYGYTF. CDR3 sequence (DNA): TGTGCCAGCAGAATGGAGGACAGGGTCCCCTATGGCTACACCTTC.

The V gene is TRBV19, the J gene TRBJ2-7; 8 bases are a match to TRBD2. From germline, CDR1 is LNHDA and CDR2 SQIVND (reference sequence). Trimming removed 3 bases from V and 7 bases from J; junction bases left unmatched: 2. CDR3 length: 12 amino acids. The CDR3 coding sequence is TGTGCCAGTAGTATCGGGAGGGGGGAGCAGTACTTC. Translated, it gives CASSIGRGEQYF.

The rearrangement uses TRBV6-5 and TRBJ2-7; D not resolved. Germline CDR1 reads MNHEY; CDR2 reads SVGAGI. V was pared by 2 bases and J by 6 bases, with 14 bases between. The CDR3 has 14 amino acids. The CDR3 DNA follows: TGTGCCAGCAGTTACGACCTACTTAGGAGCGAGCAGTACTTC. Translated: CASSYDLLRSEQYF.

This clonotype has just a few counts. The CDR3 nucleotides are TGTGCCAGCAGTTACTCGGGGGACTACGAGCAGTACTTC. It specifies CASSYSGDYEQYF. The V call is TRBV6-8, the J call TRBJ2-7, with D perhaps assigned TRBD1 or TRBD2 (5 bases each). This CDR3 has 13 amino acids. In germline, CDR1 is MNHGY, CDR2 SAAAGT. V was shortened by 0 bases and J by 3 bases, with 6 bases between the two germline ends.

V usage is TRBV7-3 and J usage is TRBJ2-2; no reliable D call. This CDR3 is built from 15 residues. Germline V CDR1 and CDR2: SGHTA, FQGTGA. V shed 5 bases and J shed 4 bases, with 14 bases lying between them. The CDR3 nucleotides are TGTGCCAGCAGCCCCAAGGGATTGGGCACCGGGGAGCTGTTTTTT. Translating gives CASSPKGLGTGELFF.

This clonotype was observed a few times. This rearrangement joins TRBV6-1 to TRBJ1-3, with D hard to call. Germline assignment: CDR1 MNHNS and CDR2 SASEGT. Trimming took off 5 bases at V and 0 bases at J, with 11 bases between the two ends. This CDR3 is built from 15 residues. Written as DNA, the CDR3 is TGTGCCAGCAGTTTGACACCCTTCTCTGGAAACACCATATATTTT. Amino acids: CASSLTPFSGNTIYF.

V is TRBV29-1 and J is TRBJ2-1; possible D gene TRBD1, 6 bases. Trimming took 0 bases from V and 9 from J, leaving 18 bases between them. From germline, CDR1 is SQVTM and CDR2 ANQGSEA. This CDR3 has 15 amino acids. CDR3 in amino acids: CSVEDLGGGYGEQFF. The CDR3 DNA is TGCAGCGTTGAAGATCTTGGGGGCGGGTATGGTGAGCAGTTCTTC.

The chain employs TRBV11-2 and TRBJ2-5; 8 nucleotides match TRBD2. CDR1 and CDR2 from the germline V gene are SGHAT and FQNNGV. CDR3 length: 17 amino acids. The junction had 9 bases not matched to a gene; V was cut back by 1 base and J by 2 bases. The CDR3 here is CASSLGLRAGGQETQYF. For the CDR3, the DNA is TGTGCCAGCAGCTTAGGACTCCGGGCGGGGGGTCAAGAGACCCAGTACTTC.

This clonotype was observed a handful of times. For the CDR3, the DNA is TGTGCCAGCAGGGGTTCTAGCGGGAGGCCAGAGACCCAGTACTTC. This encodes CASRGSSGRPETQYF. The chain joins TRBV2 to TRBJ2-5, with TRBD2 identical over 11 bases. Germline V gene sequence: CDR1 SNHLY, CDR2 FYNNEI. The J segment lost 4 bases and the V segment lost 6 bases, leaving 7 bases of the junction unmatched. The CDR3 covers 15 residues.

This clonotype was counted at least ten times. This chain links TRBV7-8 with TRBJ2-5, with TRBD2 identical over 11 bases. J lost 2 bases, V lost 6 bases, and 5 bases had no gene match. The V gene's germline CDR1 is SGHVS and CDR2 FQNEAQ. The CDR3 is made up of 15 amino acids. CDR3 sequence: CASRKIAGGQETQYF. CDR3 bases: TGTGCCAGCAGAAAGATAGCGGGGGGGCAAGAGACCCAGTACTTC.